A single sample gave rise to the 21 T cell receptor beta chains below, sequenced in a study of regulatory T cells in long-lasting Graves disease. Researchers made TCR beta libraries by using iRepertoire HTBI primers and running Arm-PCR on CDR3 regions. TCRdb re-called the multiplex PCR reads through MiXCR, storing one row per CDR3 protein. Of 300,000 to 350,000 distinct CDR3 sequences in the sample, around 20% were seen once. Specified time point: persistent/refractory GD, antithyroid drugs over 5 years with positive TRAb. Construction of the TCR library relied on RNA isolated from PBMCs. Sequencing was performed on peripheral blood mononuclear cells (PBMCs), taken when the disease was refractory, from a patient treated with antithyroid drugs. The source is a female donor with Graves disease.

This rearrangement joins TRBV7-8 to TRBJ1-1, with 7 bases matching TRBD1. With V trimmed by 2 bases and J by 1 base, 10 bases remained unmatched. Germline V gene data show CDR1 as SGHVS and CDR2 as FQNEAQ. CDR3 length: 17 residues. This CDR3 is CASSLWGLGGPNTEAFF. Here the CDR3 DNA reads TGTGCCAGCAGCTTATGGGGTTTAGGGGGCCCGAACACTGAAGCTTTCTTT.

This clonotype was recorded at least ten times. The chain joins TRBV6-1 to TRBJ1-6; D remains ambiguous. This CDR3 is 12 amino acids long. Germline V gene data show CDR1 as MNHNS and CDR2 as SASEGT. Deletions cut 5 bases from V and 11 bases from J, with 10 bases between. The CDR3 protein is CASSQDRTPLHF. In DNA form, the CDR3 reads TGTGCCAGCAGTCAGGATCGGACACCCCTCCACTTT.

This clonotype came up many times. This chain joins TRBV5-1 and TRBJ1-4; no clear D gene. The CDR3 length is 16 residues. Between the trimmed V and J ends, which lost 2 bases and 2 bases, there was a span of 13 bases. Germline CDR1 SGHRS, CDR2 YFSETQ. The CDR3: CASSFGGSSTNEKLFF. DNA of the CDR3: TGCGCCAGCAGCTTCGGAGGGAGTAGCACTAATGAAAAACTGTTTTTT.

In its sample, this clonotype was seen a few times. V is TRBV5-1 and J is TRBJ1-1; the match to TRBD1 covers 9 bases. Trimming took 3 bases from V and 4 from J; bases not matched to a gene: 10. Germline CDR1 SGHRS, CDR2 YFSETQ. This CDR3 region has 16 residues. The CDR3 bases are TGCGCCAGCAGCTCCTCACCACAGGGGGCGGGCACTGAAGCTTTCTTT. Protein sequence: CASSSSPQGAGTEAFF.

V and J are TRBV5-1 and TRBJ2-7, with TRBD2 identical over 8 bases. Germline values: CDR1 SGHRS, CDR2 YFSETQ. The ends lost 4 bases at V and 0 bases at J; junction bases unmatched: 12. The CDR3 consists of 17 residues. DNA for the CDR3: TGCGCCAGCAGCCCGGACCTAGCGGGTTACATCTCCTACGAGCAGTACTTC. Its protein is CASSPDLAGYISYEQYF.

V and J are TRBV12-3 or TRBV12-4 and TRBJ2-3; 8 nucleotides line up with TRBD2. J lost 0 bases, V lost 6 bases, and 14 bases had no gene match. The CDR3 is 18 residues long. CDR3 in amino acids: CASSLGLDLITSTDTQYF. CDR3 bases: TGTGCCAGCAGCCTGGGACTAGACCTAATTACTAGCACAGATACGCAGTATTTT.

This clonotype was counted ten times or more. This chain joins TRBV6-1 and TRBJ2-5, with D perhaps TRBD1 (7 bases). Germline V gene data show CDR1 as MNHNS and CDR2 as SASEGT. The CDR3 runs 15 residues. V was cut by 8 bases and J by 1 base, with 17 bases left in between. The CDR3 DNA reads as TGTGCCAGCGTGCGGGCGGGGACAGCCCAAGAGACCCAGTACTTC. Translation: CASVRAGTAQETQYF.

The CDR3 sequence is CASSLVFWGEQYF. CDR3 DNA sequence: TGTGCCAGCAGCTTGGTCTTCTGGGGCGAGCAGTACTTC. The rearrangement links TRBV5-8 to TRBJ2-7, with D unresolved. Germline V gene lookup returns CDR1 SGHTS and CDR2 YDEGEE. V lost 0 bases to trimming and J lost 6 bases, with 10 bases between them. This CDR3 is built from 13 residues.

The V and J genes are TRBV7-2 and TRBJ2-7; D is perhaps TRBD2 (5 bases). V lost 7 bases to trimming and J lost 7 bases, with 20 bases between them. The CDR3 is 14 amino acids. CDR1 is SGHTA and CDR2 is FQGNSA in the germline V gene. The CDR3 spells CASTSLRATGEQYF. The DNA of the CDR3 is TGTGCCAGCACCTCCCTTAGGGCGACGGGGGAGCAGTACTTC.

This clonotype was counted ten times or more. The chain employs TRBV20-1 and TRBJ1-1; possibly TRBD1 for D (6 bases). CDR3 length: 14 residues. With 4 bases removed from V and 1 base from J, the gap between germline ends came to 13 bases. CDR1 is DFQATT, CDR2 SNEGSKA, per germline (reference sequence). CDR3 protein: CSATPGHKNTEAFF. Here the CDR3 DNA reads TGCAGTGCTACCCCGGGACACAAGAACACTGAAGCTTTCTTT.

Many counts were recorded for this clonotype. The genes are TRBV6-5 and TRBJ2-5; tentative D call: TRBD1 (6 bases). The V end was cut by 2 bases, the J end by 9 bases, with 10 bases between. Germline assignment: CDR1 MNHEY and CDR2 SVGAGI. This CDR3 is built from 12 residues. In DNA, the CDR3 is TGTGCCAGCAGTTACGATCCAGGGGCCCAGTACTTC. Protein sequence: CASSYDPGAQYF.

The genes are TRBV7-3 and TRBJ1-5; tentative D call: TRBD1 (5 bases). The CDR3 spans 16 residues. Germline assignment: CDR1 SGHTA and CDR2 FQGTGA. V gave up 0 bases and J gave up 6 bases, with 15 bases separating them. The CDR3 sequence is CASSLTVQARGQPQHF. DNA for the CDR3: TGTGCCAGCAGCTTAACGGTTCAGGCAAGGGGTCAGCCCCAGCATTTT.

With respect to this clonotype: The junction departs from the called germline gene at one end, perhaps through a read error. The chain couples TRBV5-1 to TRBJ2-5; the match to TRBD1 covers 7 bases. CDR1 is SGHRS and CDR2 is YFSETQ in the germline V gene. The length of the CDR3 is 16 residues. In DNA form, the CDR3 reads TGCGCCGGCAGCTTCGTCGACAGGGCCCCCAGGGAGACCCAGTACTTC. Translating it yields CAGSFVDRAPRETQYF.

This chain uses TRBV4-1 with TRBJ1-1; possible D gene TRBD1, 5 bases. The CDR3 extends over 14 amino acids. V was clipped by 4 bases and J by 4 bases, with 13 bases between them. The V gene's germline CDR1 is MGHRA and CDR2 YSYEKL. CDR3 region: CASSLYPGTTEAFF. The CDR3 nucleotides are TGCGCCAGCAGCCTTTACCCAGGGACCACTGAAGCTTTCTTT.

A word on this clonotype: A read error is possible here, since a much larger clone lies one base away. The rearrangement links TRBV6-2 or TRBV6-3 to TRBJ2-7; a possible D gene is TRBD2 (5 bases). Germline CDR1 and CDR2: MNHEY and SVGEGT. The CDR3 has 15 residues. The CDR3, as DNA: TGTGCCAGCGGTTACTCTGATACTAGTCCGGAAGAGCAGTACTTC. Its translation is CASGYSDTSPEEQYF.

This clonotype was seen at least ten times. The chain links TRBV20-1 to TRBJ1-4; 9 bases are a match to TRBD1. Germline V gene sequence: CDR1 DFQATT, CDR2 SNEGSKA (reference sequence). This CDR3 comprises 13 residues. V shed 7 bases, J shed 4 bases, and the junction held 4 bases outside the gene matches. The CDR3 here is CSVPDRGNEKLFF. The CDR3 coding sequence is TGCAGTGTCCCGGACAGGGGTAATGAAAAACTGTTTTTT.

To note about this clonotype: A read error may produce the germline difference seen at one junction end. In DNA, the CDR3 is TGTGCCAGCTCATCACCGGGACTAGCCGTTACCGGGGAGCTGTTTTTT. It is translated as CASSSPGLAVTGELFF. The chain recombines TRBV18 with TRBJ2-2; 9 bases line up with TRBD2. The germline V gene encodes CDR1 KGHSH and CDR2 LQKENI. The CDR3 has 16 amino acids.

There are many counts of this clonotype. V usage is TRBV20-1 and J usage is TRBJ2-2; 7 bases map to TRBD2. CDR1 is DFQATT, CDR2 SNEGSKA, per germline (reference sequence). Losses at the gene ends were 3 bases for V and 2 bases for J; bases not matched to a gene: 6. CDR3 length: 15 amino acids. The chain's CDR3 is CSARGTTRNTGELFF. The CDR3 nucleotides read TGCAGTGCTAGGGGGACTACGCGAAACACCGGGGAGCTGTTTTTT.

This clonotype was seen many times. Relative to the germline gene, one junction end is altered; a read error may explain this. This chain joins TRBV29-1 and TRBJ2-7; tentative D call: TRBD2 (6 bases). CDR3 length: 12 amino acids. Germline loops: CDR1 SQVTM, CDR2 ANQGSEA. The CDR3: CSVSRDSDEQYF. As DNA, the CDR3 is TGCAGCGTTTCAAGGGACTCCGACGAGCAGTACTTC.

In its sample, this clonotype was seen many times. CDR3 region: CASSQAGAKNIQYF. The CDR3 DNA reads TGTGCCAGCAGTCAAGCGGGAGCCAAAAACATTCAGTACTTC. The chain couples TRBV7-9 to TRBJ2-4; perhaps TRBD2 as D (6 bases). Germline CDR1 reads SEHNR; CDR2 reads FQNEAQ (reference sequence). This CDR3 spans 14 amino acids. V was cut by 6 bases and J by 0 bases, with 9 bases left in between.

This clonotype was seen ten or more times. The chain joins TRBV6-4 to TRBJ1-1, with a tentative D call TRBD1 (5 bases). Germline CDR1 is MRHNA and CDR2 is SNTAGT. The germline V and J ends were trimmed by 4 bases and 1 base, with 7 bases remaining between them. This CDR3 region has 13 residues. For the CDR3, the DNA is TGTGCCAGCAGTGCCACAGGGAACACTGAAGCTTTCTTT. This translates into CASSATGNTEAFF.